The entry that follows covers one T cell receptor (beta chain) sequence. The sample originates from a study of early T cells in non-severe SARS-CoV-2 infection. About the research overall: Bulk RNA taken from unsorted whole blood was sequenced, leaving chains unpaired.

MiXCR, applied by TCRdb to the 5' RACE reads, yields one record per CDR3 protein. Of 55,000 to 75,000 distinct CDR3 sequences in the sample, roughly 8% are singletons; the top ten hold 3% to 4%. This CDR3 has 13 residues. CDR1 DFQATT and CDR2 SNEGSKA come from the germline V gene (reference sequence). Trimming removed 3 bases from V and 3 bases from J, with 10 bases in between. The source material was whole blood. This receptor was identified in an adult who was a healthcare worker with PCR-confirmed SARS-CoV-2 infection or an uninfected control (not recorded which). This chain joins TRBV20-1 and TRBJ2-3, with D tentatively TRBD2 (6 bases). The CDR3 region has the DNA TGCAGTGCTAGGGAGGGAAGAACAGATACGCAGTATTTT. It translates to CSAREGRTDTQYF.